A selection of T cell receptor beta chains follows, all from one sample in a study of blood T cell repertoires in COVID-19. This table comes from immunoSEQ multiplex PCR, and its TCRdb copy is limited to in-frame clones, with some not included. The table shows around 200,000 clones, with approximately 91% occurring only once. The sequencing sample was made of peripheral blood. The origin of the receptors is a man younger than 40 with acute or convalescent COVID-19. CDR3s include the opening cysteine and the closing phenylalanine or tryptophan. The D gene is left open where the match is weak. Size is stated for part of the rows, as once, few or many counts, or as a class when the clone is expanded.

V: TRBV3-1/TRBV3-2
size: .
D: .
J: TRBJ1-5
DNA: TGTGCCAGCAGCCAAGAGTCGGGTTTCAATCAGCCCCAGCATTTT
CDR3: CASSQESGFNQPQHF

V: TRBV9
size: .
D: .
J: TRBJ1-2
DNA: TGTGCCAGCAGCGTCCCTAGGGACAATCCTGGCAGTTATGGCTACACCTTC
CDR3: CASSVPRDNPGSYGYTF

V: TRBV3-1/TRBV3-2
size: .
D: TRBD2
J: TRBJ2-1
DNA: TGTGCCAGCAGCCAGATTGGACTAGCGGGGGGGAACTACAATGAGCAGTTCTTC
CDR3: CASSQIGLAGGNYNEQFF

V: TRBV27
size: .
D: TRBD1
J: TRBJ1-4
DNA: TGTGCCAGCAGTTTAAGGGACAGGGGTAAAAAACTGTTTTTT
CDR3: CASSLRDRGKKLFF

V: TRBV7-6
size: .
D: .
J: TRBJ1-2
DNA: TGTGCCAGCAGCTTAGGGGGAGGACTTAGGGACTATGGCTACACCTTC
CDR3: CASSLGGGLRDYGYTF

V: TRBV9
size: .
D: .
J: TRBJ1-1
DNA: TGTGCCAGCAGCGCAACAGGTTCCCTCACTGAAGCTTTCTTT
CDR3: CASSATGSLTEAFF

V: TRBV5-6
size: .
D: .
J: TRBJ1-6
DNA: TGTGCCAGCAGCTTGGCAGAGGATTCACCCCTCCACTTT
CDR3: CASSLAEDSPLHF

V: TRBV6-5
size: .
D: TRBD2
J: TRBJ2-7
DNA: TGTGCCAGCACCATGCGGACTAGCGGGAGTTACGAGCAGTACTTC
CDR3: CASTMRTSGSYEQYF

V: TRBV9
size: .
D: TRBD1
J: TRBJ1-1
DNA: TGTGCCAGCAGCGGGGCCGGGACAGGTGGACATTTTGAAGCTTTCTTT
CDR3: CASSGAGTGGHFEAFF

V: TRBV7-2
size: .
D: TRBD1
J: TRBJ1-2
DNA: TGTGCCAGCAGCCTAATGACAGGGGGCTGGTATGGCTACACCTTC
CDR3: CASSLMTGGWYGYTF

V: TRBV4-1
size: .
D: TRBD2
J: TRBJ2-1
DNA: TGCGCCAGCAGCCACACGGGACTAGCGGACAATGAGCAGTTCTTC
CDR3: CASSHTGLADNEQFF

V: TRBV30
size: once
D: TRBD1
J: TRBJ1-1
DNA: TGTGCCTCGGACAGGCCGAACACTGAAGCTTTCTTT
CDR3: CASDRPNTEAFF

V: TRBV10-3
size: .
D: .
J: TRBJ1-2
DNA: TGTGCCATCAGTGAGCCGCGAACCAACTATGGCTACACCTTC
CDR3: CAISEPRTNYGYTF

V: TRBV7-2
size: .
D: TRBD1
J: TRBJ1-2
DNA: TGTGCCAGCAGAAACAGGGGTTATGGCTACACCTTC
CDR3: CASRNRGYGYTF

V: TRBV3-1/TRBV3-2
size: once
D: TRBD2
J: TRBJ2-3
DNA: TGTGCCAGCAGCCAACCCCTGGGGACTAGCGGGAGTCAATCAGATACGCAGTATTTT
CDR3: CASSQPLGTSGSQSDTQYF

V: TRBV5-1
size: .
D: .
J: TRBJ2-7
DNA: TGCGCGGAGAGGAGCGGGCGACAGACATATAGGCAGTACTTC
CDR3: CAERSGRQTYRQYF